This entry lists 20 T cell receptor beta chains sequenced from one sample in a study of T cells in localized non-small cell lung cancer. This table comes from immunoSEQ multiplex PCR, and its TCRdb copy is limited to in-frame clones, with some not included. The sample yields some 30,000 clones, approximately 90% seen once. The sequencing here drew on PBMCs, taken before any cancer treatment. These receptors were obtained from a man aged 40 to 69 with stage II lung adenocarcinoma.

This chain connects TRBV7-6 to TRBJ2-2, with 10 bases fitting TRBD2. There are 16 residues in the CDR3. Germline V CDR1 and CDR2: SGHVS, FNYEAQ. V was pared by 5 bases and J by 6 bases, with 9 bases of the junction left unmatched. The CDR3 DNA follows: TGTGCCAGCAGCCTTGTCGGAGCGGGAGGGGCCGGGGAGCTGTTTTTT. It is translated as CASSLVGAGGAGELFF.

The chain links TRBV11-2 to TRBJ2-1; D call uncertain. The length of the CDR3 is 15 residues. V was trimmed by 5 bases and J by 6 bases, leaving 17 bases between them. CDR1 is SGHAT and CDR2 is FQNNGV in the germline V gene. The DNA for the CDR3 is TGTGCCAGCAGCGGCCGCGTAGGGTTGGGCAATGAGCAGTTCTTC. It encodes CASSGRVGLGNEQFF.

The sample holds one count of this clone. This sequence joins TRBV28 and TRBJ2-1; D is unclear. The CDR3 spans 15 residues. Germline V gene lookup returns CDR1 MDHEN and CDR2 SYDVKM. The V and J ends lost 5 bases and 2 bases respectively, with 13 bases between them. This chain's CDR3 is CASSHPRRTYNEQFF. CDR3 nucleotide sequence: TGTGCCAGCAGTCATCCTAGGCGGACCTACAATGAGCAGTTCTTC.

CDR3 sequence reads: CASSGYTEAFF. The CDR3 nucleotides are TGTGCCAGCAGTGGGTACACTGAAGCTTTCTTT. The rearrangement joins TRBV2 to TRBJ1-1; the D is unclear. The V gene lost 4 bases and the J gene lost 3 bases, with 3 bases spanning the gap. From germline, CDR1 is SNHLY and CDR2 FYNNEI. The CDR3 length is 11 residues.

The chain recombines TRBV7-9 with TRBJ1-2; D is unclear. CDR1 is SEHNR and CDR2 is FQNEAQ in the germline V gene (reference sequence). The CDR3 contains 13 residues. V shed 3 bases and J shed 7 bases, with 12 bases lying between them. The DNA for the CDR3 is TGTGCCAGCAGCTTCGAGGGCGCGGGTGGCTACACCTTC. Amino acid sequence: CASSFEGAGGYTF.

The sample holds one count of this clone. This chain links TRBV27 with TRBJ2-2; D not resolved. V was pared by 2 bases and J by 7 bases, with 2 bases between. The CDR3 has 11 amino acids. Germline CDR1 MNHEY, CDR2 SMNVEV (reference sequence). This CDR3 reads CASSLRGELFF. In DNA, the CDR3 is TGTGCCAGCAGTTTACGCGGGGAGCTGTTTTTT.

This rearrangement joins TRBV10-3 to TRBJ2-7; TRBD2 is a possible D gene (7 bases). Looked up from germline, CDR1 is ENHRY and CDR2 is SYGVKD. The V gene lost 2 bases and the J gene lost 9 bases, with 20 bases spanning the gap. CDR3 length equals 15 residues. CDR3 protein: CAISEEGGFVSGQYF. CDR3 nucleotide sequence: TGTGCCATCAGTGAGGAGGGGGGGTTCGTGTCAGGGCAGTACTTC.

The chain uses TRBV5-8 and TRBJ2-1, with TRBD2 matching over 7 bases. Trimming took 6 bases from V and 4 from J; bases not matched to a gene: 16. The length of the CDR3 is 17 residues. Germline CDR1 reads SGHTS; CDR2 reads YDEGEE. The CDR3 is CASKSSAGVSGYNEQFF. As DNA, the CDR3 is TGTGCCAGCAAGTCAAGCGCGGGAGTGTCGGGATACAATGAGCAGTTCTTC.

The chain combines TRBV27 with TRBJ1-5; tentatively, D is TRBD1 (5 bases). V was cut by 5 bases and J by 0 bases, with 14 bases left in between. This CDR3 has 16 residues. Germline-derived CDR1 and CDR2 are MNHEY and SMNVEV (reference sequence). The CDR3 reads CASSPQGGASNQPQHF. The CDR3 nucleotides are TGTGCCAGCAGTCCGCAGGGAGGGGCTAGCAATCAGCCCCAGCATTTT.

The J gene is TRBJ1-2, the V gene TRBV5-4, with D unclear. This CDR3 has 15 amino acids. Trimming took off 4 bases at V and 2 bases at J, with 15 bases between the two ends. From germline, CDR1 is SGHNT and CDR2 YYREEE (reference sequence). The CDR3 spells CASSAAWTDNYGYTF. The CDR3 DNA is TGTGCCAGCAGCGCCGCCTGGACGGACAACTATGGCTACACCTTC.

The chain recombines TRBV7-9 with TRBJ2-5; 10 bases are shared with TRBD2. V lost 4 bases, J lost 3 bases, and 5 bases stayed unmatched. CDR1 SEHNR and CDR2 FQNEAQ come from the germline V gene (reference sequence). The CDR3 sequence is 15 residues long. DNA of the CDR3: TGTGCCAGCAGCTCCCTAGCGGGAGTAAAAGAGACCCAGTACTTC. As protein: CASSSLAGVKETQYF.

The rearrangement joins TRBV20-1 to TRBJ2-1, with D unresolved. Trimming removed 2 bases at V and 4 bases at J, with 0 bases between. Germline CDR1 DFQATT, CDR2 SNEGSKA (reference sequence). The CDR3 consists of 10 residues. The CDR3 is CSARYNEQFF. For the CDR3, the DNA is TGCAGTGCTAGATACAATGAGCAGTTCTTC.

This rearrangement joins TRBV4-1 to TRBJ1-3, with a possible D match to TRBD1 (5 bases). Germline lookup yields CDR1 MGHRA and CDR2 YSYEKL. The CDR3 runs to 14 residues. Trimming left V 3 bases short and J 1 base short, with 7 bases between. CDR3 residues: CASSQGDSGNTIYF. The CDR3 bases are TGCGCCAGCAGCCAGGGGGATTCTGGAAACACCATATATTTT.

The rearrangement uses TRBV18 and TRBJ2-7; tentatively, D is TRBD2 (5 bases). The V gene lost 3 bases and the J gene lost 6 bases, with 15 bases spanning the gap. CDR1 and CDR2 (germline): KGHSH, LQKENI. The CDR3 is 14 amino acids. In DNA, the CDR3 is TGTGCCAGCTCACCGCCGGGGTTTTCTCCCGAGCAGTACTTC. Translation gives CASSPPGFSPEQYF.

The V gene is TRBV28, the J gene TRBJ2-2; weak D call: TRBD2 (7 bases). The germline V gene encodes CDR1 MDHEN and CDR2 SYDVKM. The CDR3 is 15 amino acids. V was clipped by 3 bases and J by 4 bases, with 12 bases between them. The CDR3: CASSFGGRGTGELFF. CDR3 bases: TGTGCCAGCAGTTTCGGGGGGCGCGGCACCGGGGAGCTGTTTTTT.

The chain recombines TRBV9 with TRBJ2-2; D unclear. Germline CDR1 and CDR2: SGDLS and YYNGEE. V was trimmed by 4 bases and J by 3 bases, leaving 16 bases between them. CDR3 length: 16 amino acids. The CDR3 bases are TGTGCCAGCAGCTCTCGGGCCAGACGGGACACCGGGGAGCTGTTTTTT. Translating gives CASSSRARRDTGELFF.

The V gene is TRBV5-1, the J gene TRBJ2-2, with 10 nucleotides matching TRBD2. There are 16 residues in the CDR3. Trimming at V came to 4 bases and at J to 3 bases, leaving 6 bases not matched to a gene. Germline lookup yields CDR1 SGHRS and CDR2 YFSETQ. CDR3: CASSPLAGADTGELFF. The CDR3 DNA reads TGCGCCAGCAGCCCTCTAGCGGGGGCGGACACCGGGGAGCTGTTTTTT.

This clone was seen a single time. CDR3 region: CASSYKGTDTSQFF. The CDR3 DNA sequence: TGTGCCAGCAGTTACAAAGGGACAGATACCTCGCAGTTCTTC. This chain uses TRBV6-6 with TRBJ2-1; TRBD1 aligns across 7 bases. The CDR3 spans 14 residues. Germline V CDR1 and CDR2: MNHNY, SVGAGI (reference sequence). Germline trimming cut 2 bases from V and 12 bases from J; bases unmatched to any gene: 10.

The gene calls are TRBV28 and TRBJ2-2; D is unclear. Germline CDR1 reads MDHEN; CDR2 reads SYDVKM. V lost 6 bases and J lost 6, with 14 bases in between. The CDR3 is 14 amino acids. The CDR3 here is CASSPPLESGELFF. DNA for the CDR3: TGTGCCAGCAGCCCACCCTTAGAGTCCGGGGAGCTGTTTTTT.

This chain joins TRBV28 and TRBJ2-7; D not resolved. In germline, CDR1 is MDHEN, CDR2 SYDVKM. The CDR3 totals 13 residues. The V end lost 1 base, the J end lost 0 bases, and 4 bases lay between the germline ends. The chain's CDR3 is CASSLSSSYEQYF. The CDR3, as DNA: TGTGCCAGCAGTTTATCCAGCTCCTACGAGCAGTACTTC. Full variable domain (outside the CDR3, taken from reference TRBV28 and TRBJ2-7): DVKVTQSSRYLVKRTGEKVFLECVQDMDHENMFWYRQDPGLGLRLIYFSYDVKMKEKGDIPEGYSVSREKKERFSLILESASTNQTSMYLCASSLSSSYEQYFGPGTRLTVT.